The 18 T cell receptor beta chains reported below all come from one sample, sequenced in a study of CD8 T cells in ankylosing spondylitis. Study-wide results and limits: A TCR beta motif of under ten highly homologous variants appeared characteristic of ankylosing spondylitis blood.

One entry per CDR3 protein results from TCRdb running MiXCR on the 5' RACE reads. The sample shows about 540,000 distinct CDR3 sequences, roughly 13% of them seen only once. No antigen is known for these receptors. Specimen: blood, either unsorted or a sorted T cell fraction (not recorded which). The receptor source for this set is a male donor with ankylosing spondylitis.

The table lists this clonotype with a few counts. The CDR3 DNA follows: TGTGCCAGCAGCTTAGTTCAGGGTACCCCTCTCAATGAGCAGTTCTTC. Protein sequence: CASSLVQGTPLNEQFF. This sequence joins TRBV7-2 and TRBJ2-1, with a tentative D call TRBD1 (5 bases). The CDR3 loop spans 16 amino acids. CDR1 SGHTA and CDR2 FQGNSA come from the germline V gene. V lost 1 base and J 6 bases, leaving 16 bases between the germline ends. The whole variable domain, filled in from reference TRBV7-2 and TRBJ2-1, reads GAGVSQSPSNKVTEKGKDVELRCDPISGHTALYWYRQSLGQGLEFLIYFQGNSAPDKSGLPSDRFSAERTGGSVSTLTIQRTQQEDSAVYLCASSLVQGTPLNEQFFGPGTRLTVL.

This clonotype was counted between two and nine times. V gene TRBV10-3 combines with J gene TRBJ2-1, with TRBD2 matching 9 bases. This CDR3 comprises 14 residues. V lost 3 bases, J lost 9 bases, and 6 bases stayed unmatched. Germline assignment: CDR1 ENHRY and CDR2 SYGVKD. In DNA, the CDR3 is TGTGCCATCAGTGATCGACTAGCGGTGGGTGAGCAGTTCTTC. Encoded protein: CAISDRLAVGEQFF.

The chain links TRBV12-3 or TRBV12-4 to TRBJ1-4, with a possible D match to TRBD1 (5 bases). Trimming stripped 6 bases from V and 7 bases from J, with 15 bases between. The CDR3 covers 14 residues. The CDR3 is CASSLGGDGEKLFF. Written as DNA, the CDR3 is TGTGCCAGCAGCCTTGGGGGGGATGGTGAAAAACTGTTTTTT.

The table lists this clonotype with a few counts. The chain recombines TRBV7-9 with TRBJ2-1; D might be TRBD1 (6 bases). The CDR3 totals 15 residues. The germline V and J ends were trimmed by 4 bases and 5 bases, with 15 bases remaining between them. Germline V gene sequence: CDR1 SEHNR, CDR2 FQNEAQ (reference sequence). CDR3 protein: CASSYTGPPHNEQFF. CDR3 DNA sequence: TGTGCCAGCAGCTATACAGGGCCTCCCCACAATGAGCAGTTCTTC.

This clonotype was recorded many times. The V call is TRBV5-1, the J call TRBJ2-3; 13 nucleotides match TRBD2. This CDR3 has 16 residues. The J segment lost 4 bases and the V segment lost 0 bases, leaving 2 bases of the junction unmatched. Germline-derived CDR1 and CDR2 are SGHRS and YFSETQ. The CDR3 sequence is CASSLEGTSGADTQYF. The CDR3 DNA sequence: TGCGCCAGCAGCTTGGAGGGGACTAGCGGGGCAGATACGCAGTATTTT. Complete variable domain (other parts from reference TRBV5-1 and TRBJ2-3): KAGVTQTPRYLIKTRGQQVTLSCSPISGHRSVSWYQQTPGQGLQFLFEYFSETQRNKGNFPGRFSGRQFSNSRSEMNVSTLELGDSALYLCASSLEGTSGADTQYFGPGTRLTVL.

The chain joins TRBV3-1 to TRBJ2-5; D ambiguous. The CDR3 is 13 amino acids. Per germline, CDR1 LGHDT and CDR2 YNNKEL (reference sequence). V dropped 0 bases and J dropped 3 bases, with 5 bases sitting between them. The CDR3 coding sequence is TGTGCCAGCAGCCAAGATCCAAAAGAGACCCAGTACTTC. It is translated as CASSQDPKETQYF.

This clonotype was recorded many times. CDR3 bases: TGTGCCATCAGTGACGGAGAGACCCAGTACTTC. This encodes CAISDGETQYF. The J gene is TRBJ2-5, the V gene TRBV10-3, with D unresolved. The CDR3 loop spans 11 amino acids. The germline CDR1 and CDR2 sequences are ENHRY and SYGVKD. V lost 3 bases and J lost 4, with 3 bases in between.

The gene calls are TRBV25-1 and TRBJ2-5, with D possibly TRBD1 on 5 matching bases. This CDR3 has 14 amino acids. V was clipped by 0 bases and J by 4 bases, with 9 bases between them. In germline, CDR1 is MGHDK, CDR2 SYGVNS. The CDR3 reads CASSEYKRGETQYF. The CDR3 DNA sequence: TGTGCCAGCAGTGAATATAAAAGGGGAGAGACCCAGTACTTC.

The rearrangement uses TRBV20-1 and TRBJ1-1; D not certain. The CDR3 has 12 residues. V lost 6 bases and J 3 bases, leaving 11 bases between the germline ends. CDR1 is DFQATT, CDR2 SNEGSKA, per germline (reference sequence). The CDR3 DNA reads TGCAGTGCATCCGCGGCGTACACTGAAGCTTTCTTT. This codes for CSASAAYTEAFF.

This clonotype turned up a few times. The chain couples TRBV5-6 to TRBJ2-2, with D possibly being TRBD2 (5 bases). This CDR3 spans 15 amino acids. Trimming took off 3 bases at V and 0 bases at J, with 9 bases between the two ends. Germline CDR1 SGHDT, CDR2 YYEEEE. DNA for the CDR3: TGTGCCAGCAGCTCCTTGACTACGAACACCGGGGAGCTGTTTTTT. As protein: CASSSLTTNTGELFF.

The sample holds many counts of this clonotype. The chain uses TRBV29-1 and TRBJ2-3; TRBD1 matches at 7 bases. The V segment lost 6 bases and the J segment 2 bases; nucleotides outside the gene matches: 8. Germline assignment: CDR1 SQVTM and CDR2 ANQGSEA. The CDR3 spans 14 residues. The CDR3 nucleotides are TGCAGCGTGACCGACAGGGTCGACACAGATACGCAGTATTTT. It codes for CSVTDRVDTDTQYF.

J is TRBJ2-5 and V is TRBV9; 9 bases map to TRBD2. Germline values: CDR1 SGDLS, CDR2 YYNGEE. The CDR3 contains 16 residues. J lost 5 bases, V lost 4 bases, and 12 bases had no gene match. The CDR3 DNA is TGTGCCAGCAGCCCGACAGGCGGGAGGGCCATCGAGACCCAGTACTTC. It specifies CASSPTGGRAIETQYF.

At least ten counts were recorded for this clonotype. DNA of the CDR3: TGCAGTGCTTTGGGGGCCAGGGGATTTACAGATACGCAGTATTTT. Its translation: CSALGARGFTDTQYF. This chain links TRBV20-1 with TRBJ2-3; a possible D gene is TRBD1 (6 bases). Germline V gene sequence: CDR1 DFQATT, CDR2 SNEGSKA (reference sequence). The ends were cut back, 5 bases at V and 3 bases at J, with 18 bases in the middle. The CDR3 runs 15 residues.

The chain couples TRBV5-1 to TRBJ2-1, with D uncertain. Trimming removed 4 bases at V and 2 bases at J, with 13 bases between. Germline CDR1 reads SGHRS; CDR2 reads YFSETQ. CDR3 size: 15 residues. The CDR3 region is CASSRTSRAYNEQFF. The CDR3 DNA follows: TGCGCCAGCAGCCGGACCTCTCGGGCCTACAATGAGCAGTTCTTC.

In its sample, this clonotype was seen a few times. The chain carries TRBV15 and TRBJ1-2; D may be TRBD1 (5 bases). The CDR3 has 15 residues. Germline CDR1 is LNHNV and CDR2 is YYDKDF (reference sequence). V was cut by 3 bases and J by 1 base, with 12 bases left in between. The CDR3 region is CATSRLRDNNYGYTF. The CDR3 coding sequence is TGTGCCACCAGCAGGCTCAGGGATAATAACTATGGCTACACCTTC.

The CDR3, as DNA: TGTGCCAGCAGTTTAAGGCTGATGAACACTGAAGCTTTCTTT. It is translated as CASSLRLMNTEAFF. The chain employs TRBV12-3 or TRBV12-4 and TRBJ1-1; D remains unclear. The CDR3 sequence is 14 residues long. V gave up 2 bases and J gave up 0 bases, with 7 bases separating them.

This clonotype was recorded many times. The gene calls are TRBV12-3 or TRBV12-4 and TRBJ2-2, with 14 bases lining up with TRBD2. The CDR3 totals 17 residues. Trimming took 7 bases from V and 1 from J; bases not matched to a gene: 5. The CDR3 protein is CASTVGLAGGNTGELFF. For the CDR3, the DNA is TGTGCCAGCACCGTCGGACTAGCGGGAGGGAACACCGGGGAGCTGTTTTTT.

In DNA form, the CDR3 reads TGTGCCAGCAGTGTTGGGAACGGGGAGCTGTTTTTT. Translation: CASSVGNGELFF. The rearrangement uses TRBV27 and TRBJ2-2; D call uncertain. The CDR3 totals 12 residues. Trimming removed 5 bases at V and 7 bases at J, with 8 bases between. Germline V lookup: CDR1 MNHEY, CDR2 SMNVEV (reference sequence).